This T cell receptor beta chain is drawn from a study of blood T cell repertoires in COVID-19. Study-level background: Collection of acute and convalescent COVID-19 samples took place in the United States, Italy and Spain. PBMCs, B-cell-depleted T cells, or T cells provided the cDNA or gDNA that made up the material.

V trimming: 2 bases; J trimming: 6 bases; junction bases outside the gene matches: 4. Germline CDR1 reads MNHEY; CDR2 reads SMNVEV (reference sequence). This CDR3 contains 15 residues. In the study's own analysis: Reference gene primers were amplified, and this amplification served to estimate nucleated cell counts. TCRdb keeps only in-frame clones here, not all; method: immunoSEQ multiplex PCR. V and J calls and clone size are those listed in that table; D and trimming were worked out from the DNA. The sample comprises 100,000 to 150,000 clones, around 86% of which are singletons, and approximately 5.3% rests with the top ten.

This clonotype was obtained from a human donor in a cohort sampled during active COVID-19. The sample comprised peripheral blood. The chain uses TRBV27 and TRBJ2-1; the match to TRBD2 covers 10 bases. In nucleotides, the CDR3 is TGTGCCAGCAGTTTAATAGCGGGAGGTCGCAATGAGCAGTTCTTC. Translating gives CASSLIAGGRNEQFF.